This is a list of T cell receptor beta chains from one sample in a study of shared clonotypes between healthy human individuals. Sequencing used immunoSEQ multiplex PCR; TCRdb keeps in-frame clones, though not all of them. The sample records nearly 750,000 clones, 72% being singletons. What was sequenced was memory CD4+ T cells sorted from blood. These TCRs come from a woman in her 30s in good health. The CDR3 runs from the conserved cysteine through the conserved F or W. D genes are given only for firm matches. Expanded clones are given a class, and other clones once, few, many or no size at all.

NA,NA,TRBV2,TRBJ2-2,TGTGCCAGCAGGCAACAGAACACCGGGGAGCTGTTTTTT,CASRQQNTGELFF
NA,TRBD1,TRBV5-1,TRBJ1-2,TGCGCCAGCAGCCTTGCCGGGACAGGGGGCGCGTCCTATGGCTACACCTTC,CASSLAGTGGASYGYTF
NA,NA,TRBV19,TRBJ2-1,TGTGCCAGTAGTATATCGCCTAGCGTTTACAATGAGCAGTTCTTC,CASSISPSVYNEQFF
NA,TRBD1,TRBV2,TRBJ2-3,TGTGCCAGCAGGGACAGGGAAGTTAGCACAGATACGCAGTATTTT,CASRDREVSTDTQYF
NA,NA,TRBV11-2,TRBJ2-1,TGTGCCAGCAGCTTAGATAGGCAGGGCAATGAGCAGTTCTTC,CASSLDRQGNEQFF
NA,NA,TRBV11-3,TRBJ2-1,TGTGCCAGCAGCTCAAGCCACCGACTCCCCCAGGTCTACAATGAGCAGTTCTTC,CASSSSHRLPQVYNEQFF
NA,TRBD1,TRBV5-6,TRBJ1-2,TGTGCCAGCACCGATGGACAGGATCGGGGCTATGGCTACACCTTC,CASTDGQDRGYGYTF
NA,NA,TRBV27,TRBJ1-1,TGTGCCAGCAGTTTATTCTGGGGGGGGAACACTGAAGCTTTCTTT,CASSLFWGGNTEAFF
NA,NA,TRBV18,TRBJ2-5,TGTGCCAGCTCACGTGGCGGCCGGGAGACCCAGTACTTC,CASSRGGRETQYF
few,NA,TRBV2,TRBJ1-5,TGTGCCAGCAGTGAGCAGGGCGTTTCCGTTCAGCCCCAGCATTTT,CASSEQGVSVQPQHF
NA,NA,TRBV5-1,TRBJ2-3,TGCGCCAGCAGCTTGTTTCAGGGCTCCACAGATACGCAGTATTTT,CASSLFQGSTDTQYF
NA,NA,TRBV6-1,TRBJ1-5,TGTGCCAGCAGGTCCCCAATTGGCAATCAGCCCCAGCATTTT,CASRSPIGNQPQHF
NA,NA,TRBV10-1,TRBJ2-1,TGCGCCAGCAGCCCCTCCTGGCCGGAGGATGAGCAGTTCTTC,CASSPSWPEDEQFF
NA,TRBD2,TRBV5-1,TRBJ2-5,TGCGCCAGCAGCACGGGACTAGCGGGAGGAGGGGAGACCCAGTACTTC,CASSTGLAGGGETQYF
NA,NA,TRBV28,TRBJ2-2,TGTGCCAGCAGCCTTCTTGGGACCGGGGAGCTGTTTTTT,CASSLLGTGELFF
NA,NA,TRBV21-1,TRBJ2-7,TGTGCCAGCAGCAGAGGGACAGGGGACTCCTACGAGCAGTACTTC,CASSRGTGDSYEQYF
NA,NA,TRBV5-8,TRBJ2-4,TGTGCCAGCAGCCCTGGCGTCCTAGCCAAAAACATTCAGTACTTC,CASSPGVLAKNIQYF
NA,NA,TRBV5-1,TRBJ1-3,TGCGCCAGCAGCTTGCAGTCCTCTGGAAACACCATATATTTT,CASSLQSSGNTIYF
NA,TRBD1,TRBV30,TRBJ1-1,TGTGCCTCCTACAGGGGGACAGCTTTCTTT,CASYRGTAFF
NA,TRBD2,TRBV6-5,TRBJ2-5,TGTGCCAGCAGTTCCCCCCGACTAGCCTCGATGGCGACCCAGTACTTC,CASSSPRLASMATQYF
NA,NA,TRBV6-6,TRBJ1-1,TGTGCCAGCAGTTACGAGGGTAACACTGAAGCTTTCTTT,CASSYEGNTEAFF
NA,TRBD2,TRBV7-9,TRBJ2-2,TGTGCCAGCAGCTCCCGGACCGGGGGGGACACCGGGGAGCTGTTTTTT,CASSSRTGGDTGELFF
few,NA,TRBV16,TRBJ2-1,TGTGCCAGCACCGTTCTTTCCCTTTCTAAATCCTACAATGAGCAGTTCTTC,CASTVLSLSKSYNEQFF
NA,NA,TRBV2,TRBJ2-1,TGTGCCAGCATCCTGAGCGCGGCCAACTACAATGAGCAGTTCTTC,CASILSAANYNEQFF
NA,NA,TRBV7-2,TRBJ1-1,TGTGCCAGCAGCTTAAAGAGGAGGAACACTGAAGCTTTCTTT,CASSLKRRNTEAFF
few,TRBD2,TRBV9,TRBJ2-1,TGTGCCAGCAGCCGACGGACGGAGGGAGGGCCCTACAATGAGCAGTTCTTC,CASSRRTEGGPYNEQFF
NA,TRBD1,TRBV5-6,TRBJ1-3,TGTGCCAGCAGCTTACAGGGGGAAGGGAACACCATATATTTT,CASSLQGEGNTIYF
NA,NA,TRBV27,TRBJ1-4,TGTGCCAGCAGTTTATCGGCTCGTACAAAGGGGGGAAAACTGTTTTTT,CASSLSARTKGGKLFF
NA,TRBD1,TRBV11-3,TRBJ1-5,TGTGCCAGCAGCTTAGGCGGACAGGGAAGAGGTCAGCCCCAGCATTTT,CASSLGGQGRGQPQHF
NA,TRBD2,TRBV5-4,TRBJ2-1,TGTGCCAGCAGTTGGGGAGGACTAGCGGTATTATACAATGAGCAGTTCTTC,CASSWGGLAVLYNEQFF
NA,NA,TRBV28,TRBJ2-7,TGTGCCAGCACCCTAAGCCGCAGATTGGACGAGCAGTACTTC,CASTLSRRLDEQYF
once,TRBD2,TRBV27,TRBJ2-1,TGTGCCAGCAGCCAAACTAGCGGGAGGTGGGATGAGCAGTTCTTC,CASSQTSGRWDEQFF